These 23 T cell receptor beta chains were all obtained from the same sample, sequenced in a study of blood T cell repertoires in COVID-19. Clones were read by immunoSEQ multiplex PCR, and TCRdb kept only the in-frame ones, dropping some. The sample carries 55,000 to 90,000 clones, more than 75% recorded once. Sequenced input: peripheral blood. These receptor sequences come from a human donor in a cohort sampled during active COVID-19.

The table lists this clone with a count of one. J is TRBJ2-3 and V is TRBV5-1; tentatively, D is TRBD2 (6 bases). Germline assignment: CDR1 SGHRS and CDR2 YFSETQ. The CDR3 has 14 residues. V gave up 2 bases and J gave up 2 bases, with 9 bases separating them. For the CDR3, the DNA is TGCGCCAGCAGCTTTGGCGGGACCACAGATACGCAGTATTTT. It translates to CASSFGGTTDTQYF.

This clone has a single count. V usage is TRBV12-5 and J usage is TRBJ1-5; maybe TRBD1 (5 bases). The CDR3 length is 18 residues. V lost 0 bases, J lost 7 bases, and 22 bases lay in between. The germline V gene encodes CDR1 LGHNT and CDR2 FRNRAP. CDR3 sequence: CASGLVLEGHWVGQPQHF. The CDR3 DNA reads as TGTGCTAGTGGTTTGGTACTGGAAGGACACTGGGTGGGACAGCCCCAGCATTTT. The variable domain in full, completed from reference TRBV12-5 and TRBJ1-5, reads DARVTQTPRHKVTEMGQEVTMRCQPILGHNTVFWYRQTMMQGLELLAYFRNRAPLDDSGMPKDRFSAEMPDATLATLKIQPSEPRDSAVYFCASGLVLEGHWVGQPQHFGDGTRLSIL.

With regard to this clone: The junction differs from germline at one of its ends, possibly a read error. V is TRBV28 and J is TRBJ1-5; TRBD1 matches 7 bases. CDR1 is MDHEN, CDR2 SYDVKM, per germline. This CDR3 has 12 residues. The CDR3 DNA is TGTGCCAGCAGTTCACGGACACAGGGGCGGAATTTT. Translation gives CASSSRTQGRNF.

The genes are TRBV27 and TRBJ1-2; D remains ambiguous. V gave up 5 bases and J gave up 5 bases, with 15 bases separating them. The germline V gene encodes CDR1 MNHEY and CDR2 SMNVEV (reference sequence). The CDR3 is made up of 14 amino acids. The CDR3 sequence is CASSLVPGGYGYTF. CDR3 coding DNA: TGTGCCAGCAGTCTTGTCCCTGGAGGTTATGGCTACACCTTC.

The CDR3 DNA reads TGTGCCAGCAGCTTGGGACAGGGAGAGACCCAGTACTTC. Translation gives CASSLGQGETQYF. V gene TRBV5-4 combines with J gene TRBJ2-5; 7 bases align to TRBD1. Germline-derived CDR1 and CDR2 are SGHNT and YYREEE (reference sequence). After removal of 0 bases from V and 4 bases from J, the junction contained 0 bases not matched to a gene. The CDR3 extends over 13 amino acids.

The chain joins TRBV7-6 to TRBJ2-3; the match to TRBD2 covers 10 bases. The CDR3 is 18 amino acids. Trimming cost V 3 bases and J 4 bases; bases outside gene matches: 13. CDR1 is SGHVS and CDR2 is FNYEAQ in the germline V gene. The CDR3 DNA reads as TGTGCCAGCAGCTTCGTAGCCCCCCGAGCGGGGGGGGCAGATACGCAGTATTTT. This sequence encodes CASSFVAPRAGGADTQYF.

The genes are TRBV24-1 and TRBJ1-5; no clear D. V lost 0 bases to trimming and J lost 5 bases, with 7 bases between them. This CDR3 is built from 14 residues. Per germline, CDR1 KGHDR and CDR2 SFDVKD. The CDR3 nucleotides are TGTGCCACCAGTGATTTGGTGGAGGATCAGCCCCAGCATTTT. This translates into CATSDLVEDQPQHF.

The rearrangement joins TRBV5-1 to TRBJ1-2; D is unresolved. The ends were cut back, 0 bases at V and 3 bases at J, with 9 bases in the middle. The CDR3 totals 14 residues. The germline V gene has CDR1 SGHRS and CDR2 YFSETQ. The CDR3 DNA is TGCGCCAGCAGCTTGGAGCAGGTCCACTATGGCTACACCTTC. Translation: CASSLEQVHYGYTF.

This clone has only one observation. The chain combines TRBV11-3 with TRBJ2-3, with a tentative D call TRBD1 (5 bases). V was clipped by 6 bases and J by 3 bases, with 19 bases between them. The CDR3 sequence is 16 residues long. CDR1 and CDR2 (germline): SGHNT, YENEEA. CDR3 region: CASSRSPGMGTDTQYF. In DNA, the CDR3 is TGTGCCAGCAGTCGTTCCCCAGGGATGGGGACAGATACGCAGTATTTT.

The CDR3 nucleotides read TGTGCCAGCACCCGACTAGCGTCAGATACGCAGTATTTT. This sequence encodes CASTRLASDTQYF. The rearrangement uses TRBV12-3 or TRBV12-4 and TRBJ2-3; TRBD2 matches 8 bases. V shed 7 bases, J shed 4 bases, and the junction held 4 bases outside the gene matches. The CDR3 is made up of 13 amino acids.

This sequence joins TRBV6-6 and TRBJ1-5, with 9 positions matching TRBD1. The V gene end was trimmed by 4 bases and the J gene end by 1 base; junction bases not matched to a gene: 5. The CDR3 runs 16 residues. Per germline, CDR1 MNHNY and CDR2 SVGAGI (reference sequence). CDR3 nucleotide sequence: TGTGCCAGCAGTTCCACTACAGGGGGCAGCAATCAGCCCCAGCATTTT. Protein product: CASSSTTGGSNQPQHF.

The rearrangement uses TRBV3-1 (or the pseudogene TRBV3-2) and TRBJ2-7; TRBD1 matches 9 bases. The CDR3 totals 15 residues. CDR1 is LGHDT and CDR2 is YNNKEL in the germline V gene (reference sequence). J lost 6 bases, V lost 4 bases, and 10 bases had no gene match. The CDR3 protein is CASSPGTGLAVEQYF. DNA of the CDR3: TGTGCCAGCAGCCCGGGGACAGGGCTAGCGGTCGAGCAGTACTTC.

This chain links TRBV27 with TRBJ2-3; 13 nucleotides line up with TRBD2. CDR1 MNHEY and CDR2 SMNVEV come from the germline V gene (reference sequence). V shed 2 bases, J shed 4 bases, and the junction held 12 bases outside the gene matches. This CDR3 spans 19 amino acids. DNA for the CDR3: TGTGCCAGCAGTTTAAGGGGGATGGGACTAGCGGGAAGGGCAGATACGCAGTATTTT. It codes for CASSLRGMGLAGRADTQYF.

The gene calls are TRBV11-2 and TRBJ1-5, with D unresolved. The CDR3 runs 13 residues. Trimming shortened V by 5 bases and J by 5 bases, and 10 bases separated the two germline ends. Germline CDR1 is SGHAT and CDR2 is FQNNGV. DNA for the CDR3: TGTGCCAGCAGCCAGGCCCGCTATCAGCCCCAGCATTTT. It translates to CASSQARYQPQHF.

This chain joins TRBV2 and TRBJ2-2; TRBD2 matches 14 bases. This CDR3 is 16 amino acids long. Trimming removed 6 bases from V and 5 bases from J; junction bases left unmatched: 5. Germline V gives CDR1 SNHLY, CDR2 FYNNEI. The CDR3 sequence is CASRGTSGRLTGELFF. CDR3 DNA: TGTGCCAGCAGGGGGACTAGCGGGAGATTAACCGGGGAGCTGTTTTTT.

V gene TRBV9 combines with J gene TRBJ2-1; 7 bases are shared with TRBD2. CDR3 length: 14 residues. CDR1 is SGDLS, CDR2 YYNGEE, per germline. With 3 bases clipped from V and 12 bases from J, the junction kept 12 bases outside the gene matches. The CDR3 nucleotides are TGTGCCAGCAGCGCTAGCGGAGATGGGCGTGTGCAGTTCTTC. Amino acids: CASSASGDGRVQFF.

The chain combines TRBV5-1 with TRBJ1-1; tentative D call: TRBD1 (6 bases). Germline CDR1 SGHRS, CDR2 YFSETQ. This CDR3 is 14 amino acids long. Deletions cut 4 bases from V and 0 bases from J, with 10 bases between. DNA for the CDR3: TGCGCCAGCAGCCCGGACAGTATGAACACTGAAGCTTTCTTT. Translated: CASSPDSMNTEAFF.

The chain carries TRBV12-3 or TRBV12-4 and TRBJ2-2; a weak D match, TRBD1 (6 bases). Trimming removed 5 bases from V and 6 bases from J, with 10 bases in between. The CDR3 has 13 amino acids. CDR3 amino acids: CASSTGLSGELFF. The CDR3 nucleotides read TGTGCCAGCAGTACAGGGCTTTCCGGGGAGCTGTTTTTT.

The chain recombines TRBV2 with TRBJ2-1, with D maybe TRBD2 (5 bases). Trimming left V 7 bases short and J 4 bases short, with 17 bases between. The CDR3 runs to 15 residues. The germline CDR1 and CDR2 sequences are SNHLY and FYNNEI. The CDR3 DNA follows: TGTGCCAGCATTATAAGCGGAGGCGTTTACAATGAGCAGTTCTTC. It translates to CASIISGGVYNEQFF.

The chain couples TRBV19 to TRBJ2-2; D gene uncertain. This CDR3 is built from 17 residues. V gave up 3 bases and J gave up 2 bases, with 16 bases separating them. The germline V gene has CDR1 LNHDA and CDR2 SQIVND (reference sequence). In DNA, the CDR3 is TGTGCCAGTAGTATGTTGTTCAGAATTCGAAACACCGGGGAGCTGTTTTTT. Translated, it gives CASSMLFRIRNTGELFF.

CDR3 residues: CAISDNKQGVGGNEQFF. DNA of the CDR3: TGTGCCATCAGTGATAATAAACAGGGAGTTGGTGGCAATGAGCAGTTCTTC. The chain employs TRBV10-3 and TRBJ2-1; D is perhaps TRBD1 (6 bases). Looked up from germline, CDR1 is ENHRY and CDR2 is SYGVKD. This CDR3 contains 17 residues. The V end was cut by 3 bases, the J end by 6 bases, with 21 bases between.

The V call is TRBV4-1, the J call TRBJ2-5; the match to TRBD1 covers 8 bases. Germline assignment: CDR1 MGHRA and CDR2 YSYEKL. This CDR3 spans 17 amino acids. The J segment lost 2 bases and the V segment lost 1 base, leaving 9 bases of the junction unmatched. In nucleotides, the CDR3 is TGCGCCAGCAGCCAAGTCGCGGTCAGGGGGCCTCAAGAGACCCAGTACTTC. Residues: CASSQVAVRGPQETQYF.

This clone turned up a few times. The CDR3 DNA reads as TGTGCCAGCACCACCCTCCAGGGGGACACTGAAGCTTTCTTT. It codes for CASTTLQGDTEAFF. J is TRBJ1-1 and V is TRBV6-5, with 7 bases fitting TRBD1. This CDR3 spans 14 amino acids. The J segment lost 3 bases and the V segment lost 7 bases, leaving 8 bases of the junction unmatched. The germline CDR1 and CDR2 sequences are MNHEY and SVGAGI.